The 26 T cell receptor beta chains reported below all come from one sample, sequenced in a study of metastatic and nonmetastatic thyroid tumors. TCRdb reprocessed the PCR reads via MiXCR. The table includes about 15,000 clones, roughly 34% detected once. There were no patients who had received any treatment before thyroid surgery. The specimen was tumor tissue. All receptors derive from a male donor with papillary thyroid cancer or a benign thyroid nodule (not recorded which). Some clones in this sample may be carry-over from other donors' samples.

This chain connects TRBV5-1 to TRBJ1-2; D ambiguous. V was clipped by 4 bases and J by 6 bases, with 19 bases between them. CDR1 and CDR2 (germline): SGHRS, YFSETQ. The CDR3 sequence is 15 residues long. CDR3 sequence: CASSQRSSGPNGYTF. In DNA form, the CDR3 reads TGCGCCAGCAGCCAGAGAAGCAGTGGTCCTAATGGCTACACCTTC.

The CDR3 DNA follows: TGTGCCAGCAGCTTGATGGTGAACACTGAAGCTTTCTTT. Translation gives CASSLMVNTEAFF. The chain is built from TRBV7-8 and TRBJ1-1; D gene ambiguous. Germline loops: CDR1 SGHVS, CDR2 FQNEAQ. Between the trimmed V and J ends, which lost 3 bases and 0 bases, there was a span of 5 bases. This CDR3 is 13 amino acids long.

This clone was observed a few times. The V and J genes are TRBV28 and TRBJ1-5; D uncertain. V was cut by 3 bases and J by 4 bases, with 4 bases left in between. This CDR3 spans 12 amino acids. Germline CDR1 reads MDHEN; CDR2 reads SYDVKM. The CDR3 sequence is CASSLENQPQHF. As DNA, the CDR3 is TGTGCCAGCAGTTTGGAAAATCAGCCCCAGCATTTT.

The DNA of the CDR3 is TGTGCCAGCAGTGGAGGAGAAAACACTGAAGCTTTCTTT. Translating gives CASSGGENTEAFF. The rearrangement uses TRBV6-2 or TRBV6-3 and TRBJ1-1, with D unclear. Per germline, CDR1 MNHEY and CDR2 SVGEGT. The CDR3 is 13 amino acids. Trimming removed 5 bases from V and 2 bases from J, with 9 bases in between.

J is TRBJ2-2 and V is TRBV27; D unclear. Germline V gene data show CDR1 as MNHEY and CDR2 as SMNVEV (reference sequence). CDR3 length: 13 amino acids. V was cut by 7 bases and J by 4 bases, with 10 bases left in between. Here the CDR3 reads CASMLSGTGELFF. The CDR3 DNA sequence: TGTGCCAGCATGTTGTCTGGCACCGGGGAGCTGTTTTTT.

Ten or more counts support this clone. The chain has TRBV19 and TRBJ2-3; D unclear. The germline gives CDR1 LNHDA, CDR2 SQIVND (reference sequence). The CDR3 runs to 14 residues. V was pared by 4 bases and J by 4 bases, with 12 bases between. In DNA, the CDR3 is TGTGCCAGTAGTACACCCCTAAGGCCAGATACGCAGTATTTT. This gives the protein CASSTPLRPDTQYF. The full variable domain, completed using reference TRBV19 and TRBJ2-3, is DGGITQSPKYLFRKEGQNVTLSCEQNLNHDAMYWYRQDPGQGLRLIYYSQIVNDFQKGDIAEGYSVSREKKESFPLTVTSAQKNPTAFYLCASSTPLRPDTQYFGPGTRLTVL.

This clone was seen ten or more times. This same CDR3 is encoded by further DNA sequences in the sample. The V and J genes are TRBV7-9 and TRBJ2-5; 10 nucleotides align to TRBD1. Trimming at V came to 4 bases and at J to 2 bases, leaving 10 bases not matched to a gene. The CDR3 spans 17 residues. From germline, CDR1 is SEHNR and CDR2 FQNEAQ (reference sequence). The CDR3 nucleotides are TGTGCCAGCAGCTCATGGGGGACAGGGGCTCGTCAAGAGACCCAGTACTTC. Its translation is CASSSWGTGARQETQYF.

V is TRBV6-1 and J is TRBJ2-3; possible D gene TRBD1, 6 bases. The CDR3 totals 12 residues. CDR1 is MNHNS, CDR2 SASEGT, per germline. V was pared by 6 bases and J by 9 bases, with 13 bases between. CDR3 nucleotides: TGTGCCAGCAGCGCGGACAGAGCAACGCAGTATTTT. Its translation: CASSADRATQYF.

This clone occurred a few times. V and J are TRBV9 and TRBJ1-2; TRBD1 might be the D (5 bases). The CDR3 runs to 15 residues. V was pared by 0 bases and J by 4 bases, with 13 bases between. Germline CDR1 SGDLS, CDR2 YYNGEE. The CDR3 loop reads CASSVGGQTSYGYTF. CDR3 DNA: TGTGCCAGCAGCGTAGGGGGCCAGACGAGCTATGGCTACACCTTC.

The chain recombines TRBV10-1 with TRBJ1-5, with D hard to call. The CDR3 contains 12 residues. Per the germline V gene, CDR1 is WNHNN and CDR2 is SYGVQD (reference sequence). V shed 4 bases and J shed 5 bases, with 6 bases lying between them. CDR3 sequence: CASSAPDQPQHF. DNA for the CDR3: TGCGCCAGCAGTGCCCCGGATCAGCCCCAGCATTTT.

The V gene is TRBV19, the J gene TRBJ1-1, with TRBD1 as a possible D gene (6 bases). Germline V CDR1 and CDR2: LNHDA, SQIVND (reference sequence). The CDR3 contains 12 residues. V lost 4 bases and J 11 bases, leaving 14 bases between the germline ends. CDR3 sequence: CASSNYRALAFF. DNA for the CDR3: TGTGCCAGTAGTAACTACAGGGCTTTGGCTTTCTTT.

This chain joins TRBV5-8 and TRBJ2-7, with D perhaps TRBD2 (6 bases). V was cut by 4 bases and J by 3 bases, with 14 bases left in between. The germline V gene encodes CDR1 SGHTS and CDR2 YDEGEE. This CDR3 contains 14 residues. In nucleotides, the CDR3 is TGTGCCAGCAGCCCTGGGGACTTTTACTACGAGCAGTACTTC. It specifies CASSPGDFYYEQYF.

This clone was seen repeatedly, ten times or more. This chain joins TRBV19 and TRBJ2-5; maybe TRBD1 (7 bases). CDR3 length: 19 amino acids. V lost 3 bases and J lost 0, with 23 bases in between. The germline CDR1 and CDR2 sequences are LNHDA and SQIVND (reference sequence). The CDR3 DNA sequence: TGTGCCAGTAGTATCCGGGGACAGAAGGGGAGCGGGTACCAAGAGACCCAGTACTTC. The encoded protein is CASSIRGQKGSGYQETQYF. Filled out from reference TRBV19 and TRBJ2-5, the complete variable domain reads DGGITQSPKYLFRKEGQNVTLSCEQNLNHDAMYWYRQDPGQGLRLIYYSQIVNDFQKGDIAEGYSVSREKKESFPLTVTSAQKNPTAFYLCASSIRGQKGSGYQETQYFGPGTRLLVL.

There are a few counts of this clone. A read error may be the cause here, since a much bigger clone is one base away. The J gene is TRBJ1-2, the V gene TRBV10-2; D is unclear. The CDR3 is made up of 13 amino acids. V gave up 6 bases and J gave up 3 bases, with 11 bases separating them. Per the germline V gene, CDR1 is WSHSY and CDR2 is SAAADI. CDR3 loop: CASSSGRDYGYTF. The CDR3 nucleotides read TGCGCCAGCAGCTCCGGTCGGGACTATGGCTACACCTTC.

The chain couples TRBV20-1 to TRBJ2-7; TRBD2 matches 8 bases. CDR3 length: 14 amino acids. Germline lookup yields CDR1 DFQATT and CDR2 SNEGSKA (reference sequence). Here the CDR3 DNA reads TGCAGCGCCAACTCCGGACTAGCCGAATACGAGCAGTACTTC. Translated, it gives CSANSGLAEYEQYF.

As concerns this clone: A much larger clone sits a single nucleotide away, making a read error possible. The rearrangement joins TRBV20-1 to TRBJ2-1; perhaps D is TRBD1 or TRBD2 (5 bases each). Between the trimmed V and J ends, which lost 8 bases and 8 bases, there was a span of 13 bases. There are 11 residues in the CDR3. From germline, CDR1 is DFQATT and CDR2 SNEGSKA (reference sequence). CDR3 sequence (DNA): TGCAGTTGGGGGACCGCCGATGAGCAGTTCTTC. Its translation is CSWGTADEQFF.

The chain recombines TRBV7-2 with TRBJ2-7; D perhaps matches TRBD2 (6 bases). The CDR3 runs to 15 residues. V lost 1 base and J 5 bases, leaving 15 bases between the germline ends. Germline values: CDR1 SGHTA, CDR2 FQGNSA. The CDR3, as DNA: TGTGCCAGCAGCTTAGACGGTAGCGGCCCCGACGAGCAGTACTTC. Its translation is CASSLDGSGPDEQYF.

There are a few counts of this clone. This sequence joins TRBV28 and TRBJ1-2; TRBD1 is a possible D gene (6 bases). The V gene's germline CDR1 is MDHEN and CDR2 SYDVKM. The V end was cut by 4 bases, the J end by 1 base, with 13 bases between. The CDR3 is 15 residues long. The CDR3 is CASSSRQAHNYGYTF. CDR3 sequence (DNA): TGTGCCAGCAGTTCCCGACAGGCACATAACTATGGCTACACCTTC.

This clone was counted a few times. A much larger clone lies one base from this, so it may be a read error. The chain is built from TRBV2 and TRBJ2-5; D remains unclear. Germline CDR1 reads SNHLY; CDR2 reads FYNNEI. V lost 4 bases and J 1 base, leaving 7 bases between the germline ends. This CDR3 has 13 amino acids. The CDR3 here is CASSVQFQETQYF. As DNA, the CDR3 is TGTGCCAGCAGTGTTCAATTCCAAGAGACCCAGTACTTC.

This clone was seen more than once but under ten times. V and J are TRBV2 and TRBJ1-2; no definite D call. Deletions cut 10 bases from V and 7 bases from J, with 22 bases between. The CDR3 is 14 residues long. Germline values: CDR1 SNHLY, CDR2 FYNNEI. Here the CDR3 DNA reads TGTGCCATCGGCACCTCCGGTACTATGGCTGGCTACACCTTC. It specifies CAIGTSGTMAGYTF.

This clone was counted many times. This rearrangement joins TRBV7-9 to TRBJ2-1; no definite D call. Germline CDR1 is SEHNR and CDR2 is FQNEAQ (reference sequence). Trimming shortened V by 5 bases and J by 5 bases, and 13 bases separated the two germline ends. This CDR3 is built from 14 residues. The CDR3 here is CASSIREEDNEQFF. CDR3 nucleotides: TGTGCCAGCAGCATAAGGGAAGAGGACAATGAGCAGTTCTTC.

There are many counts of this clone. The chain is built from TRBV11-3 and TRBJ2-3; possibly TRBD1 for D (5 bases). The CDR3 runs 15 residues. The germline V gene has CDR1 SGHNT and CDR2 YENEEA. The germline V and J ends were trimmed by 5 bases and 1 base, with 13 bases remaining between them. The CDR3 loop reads CASSEEDTRTDTQYF. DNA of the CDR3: TGTGCCAGCAGCGAAGAGGACACCCGCACAGATACGCAGTATTTT.

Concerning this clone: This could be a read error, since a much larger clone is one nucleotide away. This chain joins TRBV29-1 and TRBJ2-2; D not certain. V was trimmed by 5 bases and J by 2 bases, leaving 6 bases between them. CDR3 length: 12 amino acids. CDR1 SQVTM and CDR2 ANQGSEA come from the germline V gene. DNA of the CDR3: TGCAGCGTTCGCAATAACACCGGGGAGCTGTTTTTT. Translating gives CSVRNNTGELFF.

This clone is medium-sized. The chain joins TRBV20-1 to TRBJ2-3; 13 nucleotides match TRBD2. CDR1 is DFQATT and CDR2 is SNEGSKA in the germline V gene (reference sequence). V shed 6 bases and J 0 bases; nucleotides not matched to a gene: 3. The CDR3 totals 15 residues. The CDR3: CSASTSGGSTDTQYF. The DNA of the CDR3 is TGCAGTGCCTCGACTAGCGGGGGGAGCACAGATACGCAGTATTTT.

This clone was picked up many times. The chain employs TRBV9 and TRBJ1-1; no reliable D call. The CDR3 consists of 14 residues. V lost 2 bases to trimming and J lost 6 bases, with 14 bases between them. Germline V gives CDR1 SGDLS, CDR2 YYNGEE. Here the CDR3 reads CASSVGVGASEAFF. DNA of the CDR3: TGTGCCAGCAGCGTTGGGGTAGGCGCCTCTGAAGCTTTCTTT.

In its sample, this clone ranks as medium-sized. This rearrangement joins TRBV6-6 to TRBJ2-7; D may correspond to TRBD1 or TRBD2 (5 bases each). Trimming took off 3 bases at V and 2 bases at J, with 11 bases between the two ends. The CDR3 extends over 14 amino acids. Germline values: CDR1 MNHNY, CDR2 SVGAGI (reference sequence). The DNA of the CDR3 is TGTGCCAGCAGTTATGGGACGGGTACCTACGAGCAGTACTTC. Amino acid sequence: CASSYGTGTYEQYF.